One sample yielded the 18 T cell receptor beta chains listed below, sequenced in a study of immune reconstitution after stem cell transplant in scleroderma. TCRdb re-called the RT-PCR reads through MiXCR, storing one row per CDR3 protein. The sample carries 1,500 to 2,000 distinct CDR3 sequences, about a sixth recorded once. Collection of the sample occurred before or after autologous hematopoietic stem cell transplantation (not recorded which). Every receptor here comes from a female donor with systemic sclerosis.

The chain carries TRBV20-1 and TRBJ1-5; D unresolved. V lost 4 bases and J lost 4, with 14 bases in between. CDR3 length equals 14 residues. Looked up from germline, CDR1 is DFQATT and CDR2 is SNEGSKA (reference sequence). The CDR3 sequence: CSAKVAAFNQPQHF. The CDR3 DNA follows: TGCAGTGCTAAAGTTGCCGCCTTTAATCAGCCCCAGCATTTT.

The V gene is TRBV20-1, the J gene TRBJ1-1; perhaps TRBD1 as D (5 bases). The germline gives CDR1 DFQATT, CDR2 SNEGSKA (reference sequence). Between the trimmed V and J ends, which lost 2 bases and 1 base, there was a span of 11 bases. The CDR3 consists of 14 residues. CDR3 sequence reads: CSARQGARNTEAFF. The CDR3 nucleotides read TGCAGTGCTAGACAGGGAGCACGGAACACTGAAGCTTTCTTT.

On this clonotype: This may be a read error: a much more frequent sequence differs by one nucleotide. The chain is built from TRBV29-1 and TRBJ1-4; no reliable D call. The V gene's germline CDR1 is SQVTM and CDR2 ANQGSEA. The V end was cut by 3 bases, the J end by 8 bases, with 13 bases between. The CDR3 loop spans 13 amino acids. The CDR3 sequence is CSVESSRGEKLFF. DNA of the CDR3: TGCAGCGTTGAGTCCAGTCGCGGGGAAAAACTGTTTTTT. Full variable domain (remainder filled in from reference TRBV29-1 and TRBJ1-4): SAVISQKPSRDICQRGTSLTIQCQVDSQVTMMFWYRQQPGQSLTLIATANQGSEATYESGFVIDKFPISRPNLTFSTLTVSNMSPEDSSIYLCSVESSRGEKLFFGSGTQLSVL.

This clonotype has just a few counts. The CDR3 region is CASSSGNSNQPQHF. The CDR3 DNA follows: TGTGCCAGCAGTTCCGGAAATAGCAATCAGCCCCAGCATTTT. This chain joins TRBV6-2 or TRBV6-3 and TRBJ1-5, with D hard to call. CDR3 length: 14 residues. V was cut by 4 bases and J by 0 bases, with 7 bases left in between. From germline, CDR1 is MNHEY and CDR2 SVGEGT.

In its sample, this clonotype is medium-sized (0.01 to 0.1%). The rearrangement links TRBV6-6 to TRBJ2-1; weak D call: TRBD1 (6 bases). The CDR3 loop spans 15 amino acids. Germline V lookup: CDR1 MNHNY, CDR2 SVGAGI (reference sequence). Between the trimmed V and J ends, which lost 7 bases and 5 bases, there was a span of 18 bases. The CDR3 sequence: CASKLSGQSNNEQFF. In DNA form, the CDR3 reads TGTGCCAGCAAATTGTCTGGACAGTCGAACAATGAGCAGTTCTTC.

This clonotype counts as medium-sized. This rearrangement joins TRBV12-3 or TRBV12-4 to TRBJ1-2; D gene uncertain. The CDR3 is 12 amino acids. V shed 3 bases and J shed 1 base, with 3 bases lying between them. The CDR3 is CASSFVNYGYTF. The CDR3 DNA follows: TGTGCCAGCAGTTTCGTTAACTATGGCTACACCTTC.

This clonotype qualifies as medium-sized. CDR3: CAIREGSSTDTQYF. The CDR3 nucleotides are TGTGCCATCAGGGAAGGCAGCAGCACAGATACGCAGTATTTT. The chain is built from TRBV10-3 and TRBJ2-3; D unclear. Germline CDR1 ENHRY, CDR2 SYGVKD. The CDR3 loop spans 14 amino acids. Trimming shortened V by 6 bases and J by 0 bases, and 10 bases separated the two germline ends.

CDR3 nucleotide sequence: TGTGCCAGCAAAAGCGGGGGGGCAAGGGAGACCCAGTACTTC. This gives the protein CASKSGGARETQYF. V and J are TRBV28 and TRBJ2-5; 10 bases fit TRBD2. The CDR3 consists of 14 residues. The germline V gene encodes CDR1 MDHEN and CDR2 SYDVKM. The junction had 7 bases not matched to a gene; V was cut back by 7 bases and J by 5 bases.

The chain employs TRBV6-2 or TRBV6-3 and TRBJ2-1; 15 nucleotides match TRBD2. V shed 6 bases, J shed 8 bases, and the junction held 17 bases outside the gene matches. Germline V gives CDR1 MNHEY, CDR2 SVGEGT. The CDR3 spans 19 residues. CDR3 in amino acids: CASRTRTGTSGRFVDEQFF. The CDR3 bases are TGTGCCAGCAGAACAAGGACCGGGACTAGCGGGAGGTTCGTCGATGAGCAGTTCTTC.

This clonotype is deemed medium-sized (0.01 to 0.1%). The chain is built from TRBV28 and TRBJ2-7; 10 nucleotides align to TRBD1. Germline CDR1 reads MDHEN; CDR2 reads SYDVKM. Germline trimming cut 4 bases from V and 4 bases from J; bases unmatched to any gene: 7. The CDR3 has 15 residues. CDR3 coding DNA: TGTGCCAGCAGTTCGATATCGGACAGGGGGTACGAGCAGTACTTC. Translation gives CASSSISDRGYEQYF.

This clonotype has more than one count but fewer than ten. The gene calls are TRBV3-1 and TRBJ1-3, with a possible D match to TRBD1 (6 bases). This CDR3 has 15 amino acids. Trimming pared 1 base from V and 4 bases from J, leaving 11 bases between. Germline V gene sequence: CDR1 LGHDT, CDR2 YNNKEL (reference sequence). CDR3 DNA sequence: TGTGCCAGCAGCCAAGTCGTAGGGACAGGAAACACCATATATTTT. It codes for CASSQVVGTGNTIYF.

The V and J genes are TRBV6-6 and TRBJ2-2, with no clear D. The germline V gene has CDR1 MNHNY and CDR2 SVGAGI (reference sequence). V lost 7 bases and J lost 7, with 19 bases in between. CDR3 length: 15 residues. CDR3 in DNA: TGTGCCAGCAACGACCGGGCCGCCCGGGTCGGGGAGCTGTTTTTT. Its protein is CASNDRAARVGELFF.

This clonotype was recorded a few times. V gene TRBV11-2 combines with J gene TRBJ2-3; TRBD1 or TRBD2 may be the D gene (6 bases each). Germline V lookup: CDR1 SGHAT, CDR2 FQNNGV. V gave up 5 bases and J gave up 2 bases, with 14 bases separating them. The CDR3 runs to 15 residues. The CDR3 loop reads CASSQRGEFTDTQYF. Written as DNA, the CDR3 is TGTGCCAGCAGCCAAAGGGGGGAGTTCACAGATACGCAGTATTTT.

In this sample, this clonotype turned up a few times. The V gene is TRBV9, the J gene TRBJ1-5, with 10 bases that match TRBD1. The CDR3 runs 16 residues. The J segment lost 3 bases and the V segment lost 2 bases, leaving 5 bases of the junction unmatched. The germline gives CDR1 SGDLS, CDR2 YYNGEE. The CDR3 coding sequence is TGTGCCAGCAGCGTCGGGACAGGGGCTTTCAATCAGCCCCAGCATTTT. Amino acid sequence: CASSVGTGAFNQPQHF.

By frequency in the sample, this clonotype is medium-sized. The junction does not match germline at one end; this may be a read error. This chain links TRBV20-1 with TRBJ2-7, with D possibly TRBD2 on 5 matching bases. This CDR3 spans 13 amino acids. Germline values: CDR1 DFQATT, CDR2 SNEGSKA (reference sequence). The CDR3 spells CSARDPSRDSALF. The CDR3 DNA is TGCAGTGCTAGGGATCCGTCGAGGGATAGCGCGCTCTTC.

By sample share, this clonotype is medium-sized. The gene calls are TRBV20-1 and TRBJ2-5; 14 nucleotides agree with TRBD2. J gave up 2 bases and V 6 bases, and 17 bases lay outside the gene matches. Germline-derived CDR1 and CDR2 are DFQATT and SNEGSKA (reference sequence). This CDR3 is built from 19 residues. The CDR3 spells CSAITSVGLAGVVQETQYF. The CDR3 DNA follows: TGCAGTGCCATAACGTCCGTGGGACTAGCGGGAGTTGTGCAAGAGACCCAGTACTTC.

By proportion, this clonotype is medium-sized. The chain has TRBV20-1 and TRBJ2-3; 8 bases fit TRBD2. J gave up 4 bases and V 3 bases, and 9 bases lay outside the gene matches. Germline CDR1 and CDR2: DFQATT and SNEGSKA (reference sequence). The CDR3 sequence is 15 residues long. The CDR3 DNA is TGCAGTGCTAGCCTCCGGGGGGGCCCCGCAGATACGCAGTATTTT. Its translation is CSASLRGGPADTQYF.

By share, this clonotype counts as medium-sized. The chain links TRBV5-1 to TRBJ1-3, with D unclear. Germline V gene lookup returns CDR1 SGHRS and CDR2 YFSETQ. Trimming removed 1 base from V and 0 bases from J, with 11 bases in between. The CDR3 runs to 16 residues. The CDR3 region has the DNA TGCGCCAGCAGCTTGTATAGGGCGAGCTCTGGAAACACCATATATTTT. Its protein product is CASSLYRASSGNTIYF.